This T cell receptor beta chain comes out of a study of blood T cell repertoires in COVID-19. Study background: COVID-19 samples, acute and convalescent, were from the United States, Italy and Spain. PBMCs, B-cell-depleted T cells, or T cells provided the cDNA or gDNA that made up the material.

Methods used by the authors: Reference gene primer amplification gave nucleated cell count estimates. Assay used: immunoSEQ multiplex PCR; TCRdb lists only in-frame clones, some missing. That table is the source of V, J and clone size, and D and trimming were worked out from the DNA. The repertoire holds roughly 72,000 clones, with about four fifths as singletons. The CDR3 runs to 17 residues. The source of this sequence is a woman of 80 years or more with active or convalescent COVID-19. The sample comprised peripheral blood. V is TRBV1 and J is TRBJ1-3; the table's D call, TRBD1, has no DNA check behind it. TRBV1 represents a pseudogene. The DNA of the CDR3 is TGCACCAGCAGCCAAGACAGTCAGGAAAACTCTGGAAACACCATATATTTT. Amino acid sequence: CTSSQDSQENSGNTIYF.